This T cell receptor beta chain was documented in a study of cytomegalovirus exposure and HLA in healthy donors. The CDR3 covers 12 residues. The germline V and J ends were trimmed by 5 bases and 10 bases, with 15 bases remaining between them. The germline gives CDR1 SGHRS, CDR2 YFSETQ. With 60 Vbeta and 13 Jbeta primers, the PCR was carried out. The table came from immunoSEQ multiplex PCR; TCRdb's copy has only in-frame clones and leaves some out. This sample has about 190,000 clones, with over 70% found just once. The sample taken for sequencing was PBMCs. The receptor was derived from a man over 45 in good health and CMV-seronegative. The J gene is TRBJ1-1, the V gene TRBV5-1; D gene ambiguous. CDR3 DNA sequence: TGCGCCAGCAGTTCGGACCAGGAGGCAGCTTTCTTT. This sequence encodes CASSSDQEAAFF.